Presented here are 11 T cell receptor beta chains from one specimen sequenced in a study of CD8 T cells in ankylosing spondylitis. Study findings and constraints: Ankylosing spondylitis blood seemed to carry a telltale TCR beta motif made of under ten highly homologous variants.

No antigen is known for these receptors. TCRdb ran MiXCR on the 5' RACE reads and lists one entry per CDR3 protein. The table shows more than 600,000 distinct CDR3 sequences, with roughly 19% occurring only once. Sequencing used blood, either unsorted or a sorted T cell fraction (not recorded which). These receptors were collected from a male donor with ankylosing spondylitis.

This clonotype was detected a few times. This rearrangement joins TRBV27 to TRBJ2-7, with D perhaps matching TRBD2 (6 bases). The CDR3 runs to 11 residues. Between the trimmed V and J ends, which lost 9 bases and 5 bases, there was a span of 11 bases. Germline CDR1 is MNHEY and CDR2 is SMNVEV (reference sequence). CDR3 in amino acids: CARGTSNEQYF. CDR3 DNA sequence: TGTGCCAGGGGGACTTCTAACGAGCAGTACTTC.

In its sample, this clonotype was seen a few times. CDR3 sequence reads: CASSQGSPPGMNTEAFF. Written as DNA, the CDR3 is TGCGCCAGCAGCCAAGGTAGCCCCCCAGGGATGAACACTGAAGCTTTCTTT. This chain uses TRBV4-1 with TRBJ1-1, with a possible D match to TRBD1 (5 bases). V gave up 1 base and J gave up 0 bases, with 15 bases separating them. Germline V lookup: CDR1 MGHRA, CDR2 YSYEKL. This CDR3 spans 17 amino acids.

This sequence joins TRBV19 and TRBJ1-5; unclear D gene. Trimming shortened V by 3 bases and J by 2 bases, and 11 bases separated the two germline ends. Germline-derived CDR1 and CDR2 are LNHDA and SQIVND (reference sequence). This CDR3 comprises 15 residues. CDR3 sequence (DNA): TGTGCCAGTAGTATTCTCCAGCCTGGCAATCAGCCCCAGCATTTT. Encoded protein: CASSILQPGNQPQHF.

This clonotype was found a few times. The genes are TRBV4-1 and TRBJ1-2; D unresolved. V dropped 5 bases and J dropped 10 bases, with 17 bases sitting between them. Per germline, CDR1 MGHRA and CDR2 YSYEKL. The CDR3 consists of 13 residues. The CDR3: CASSKREGWDYTF. DNA of the CDR3: TGCGCCAGCAGCAAACGGGAGGGATGGGACTACACCTTC.

This chain joins TRBV30 and TRBJ1-5, with unresolved D. The CDR3 loop spans 13 amino acids. V was pared by 0 bases and J by 7 bases, with 10 bases between. Germline lookup yields CDR1 GTSNPN and CDR2 SVGIG (reference sequence). The CDR3 DNA reads TGTGCCTGGAGTGTACTAGGAGGACAGCCCCAGCATTTT. It encodes CAWSVLGGQPQHF.

V gene TRBV13 combines with J gene TRBJ2-1, with D maybe TRBD2 (5 bases). From germline, CDR1 is PRHDT and CDR2 FYEKMQ (reference sequence). This CDR3 has 13 amino acids. V was trimmed by 0 bases and J by 13 bases, leaving 13 bases between them. The CDR3 loop is CASSLGVALGQFF. The CDR3 bases are TGTGCCAGCAGCTTAGGGGTAGCGCTTGGCCAGTTCTTC.

This clonotype was counted a few times. The chain employs TRBV4-1 and TRBJ1-4; no clear D. Germline V gene data show CDR1 as MGHRA and CDR2 as YSYEKL. This CDR3 has 15 residues. V was pared by 3 bases and J by 4 bases, with 12 bases between. The CDR3 coding sequence is TGCGCCAGCAGCCATAAAGACGGACTTAATGAAAAACTGTTTTTT. Its protein is CASSHKDGLNEKLFF.

In this sample, this clonotype turned up a few times. The chain has TRBV15 and TRBJ2-7; TRBD1 agrees at 9 bases. This CDR3 is 15 amino acids long. CDR1 and CDR2 from the germline V gene are LNHNV and YYDKDF (reference sequence). Trimming took 5 bases from V and 7 from J; bases not matched to a gene: 12. The CDR3 DNA reads TGTGCCACCAGCGAGACGGGACAGGGAGTATGGGAGCAGTACTTC. It encodes CATSETGQGVWEQYF.

This clonotype was observed a few times. This chain uses TRBV10-3 with TRBJ2-5; TRBD1 matches 9 bases. Trimming cost V 10 bases and J 3 bases; bases outside gene matches: 9. The CDR3 sequence is 14 residues long. CDR1 and CDR2 (germline): ENHRY, SYGVKD. CDR3: CATNKGDREETQYF. CDR3 DNA: TGTGCCACGAACAAAGGGGACAGGGAAGAGACCCAGTACTTC.

The rearrangement joins TRBV5-1 to TRBJ1-4, with no clear D. From germline, CDR1 is SGHRS and CDR2 YFSETQ. This CDR3 is 14 amino acids long. The V end lost 4 bases, the J end lost 2 bases, and 9 bases lay between the germline ends. In DNA, the CDR3 is TGCGCCAGCAGCACGACAACTACTAATGAAAAACTGTTTTTT. Encoded protein: CASSTTTTNEKLFF.

The gene calls are TRBV30 and TRBJ2-7; 7 nucleotides match TRBD1. V lost 1 base to trimming and J lost 4 bases; unmatched junction nucleotides: 7. Germline V gene sequence: CDR1 GTSNPN, CDR2 SVGIG (reference sequence). The CDR3 contains 14 residues. The CDR3 sequence: CAWSGQGWKYEQYF. In DNA, the CDR3 is TGTGCCTGGAGTGGACAGGGATGGAAGTACGAGCAGTACTTC.